The rows below give T cell receptor beta chains drawn from one sample of a study of blood T cell repertoires in COVID-19. Profiling relied on immunoSEQ multiplex PCR, and the TCRdb table lists in-frame clones only, not all of them. The sample holds around 100,000 clones; about 90% are singletons and the top ten take approximately 2.6%. Sequenced sample: peripheral blood. The receptors shown here come from a man between 45 and 60 years old with COVID-19, enrolled during active disease. The CDR3 runs from the conserved cysteine through the conserved F or W. The D gene is left open where the match is weak. Rows may omit the clone size; those that give it use once, few, many or a size class.

TRBV9	TRBJ1-2	TRBD1	-	CASSVATGSNYGYTF	TGTGCCAGCAGCGTAGCGACAGGGTCGAACTATGGCTACACCTTC
TRBV9	TRBJ1-1	-	once	CASSVEGGVTTEAFF	TGTGCCAGCAGCGTAGAAGGGGGGGTTACGACTGAAGCTTTCTTT
TRBV4-3	TRBJ1-2	-	-	CASSQGHGGVFYGYTF	TGCGCCAGCAGCCAGGGCCACGGAGGGGTATTCTATGGCTACACCTTC
TRBV6-5	TRBJ2-4	-	-	CASSYSMAENIQYF	TGTGCCAGCAGTTACTCGATGGCAGAAAACATTCAGTACTTC
TRBV11-3	TRBJ2-1	-	-	CASSPDAGASYNEQFF	TGTGCCAGCAGCCCGGACGCAGGGGCCTCCTACAATGAGCAGTTCTTC
TRBV7-3	TRBJ2-2	TRBD1	-	CASRMGQGNTGELFF	TGTGCCAGCAGGATGGGACAGGGGAACACCGGGGAGCTGTTTTTT
TRBV5-4	TRBJ1-2	TRBD1	once	CASSLALQGAYYGYTF	TGTGCCAGCAGCTTGGCGCTACAGGGGGCGTACTATGGCTACACCTTC
TRBV6-1	TRBJ1-1	-	-	CASSEAMSTEAFF	TGTGCCAGCAGTGAAGCGATGAGTACTGAAGCTTTCTTT
TRBV9	TRBJ1-1	TRBD1	-	CASSPRQGREAFF	TGTGCCAGCAGCCCAAGACAGGGAAGGGAAGCTTTCTTT
TRBV3-1/TRBV3-2	TRBJ1-2	-	-	CASSQSGFGYTF	TGTGCCAGCAGCCAGTCCGGGTTTGGCTACACCTTC
TRBV2	TRBJ2-3	TRBD1	-	CASLGQGADTQYF	TGTGCCAGCCTAGGACAGGGTGCAGATACGCAGTATTTT
TRBV15	TRBJ1-5	TRBD1	-	CATSRDRGRGGNQPQHF	TGTGCCACCAGCAGAGACAGGGGGCGAGGAGGCAATCAGCCCCAGCATTTT
TRBV18	TRBJ1-3	TRBD1	-	CASSPTGTGGNGNTIYF	TGTGCCAGCTCACCAACCGGGACAGGGGGCAATGGAAACACCATATATTTT
TRBV4-2	TRBJ2-5	TRBD2	-	CASSQALTSGAQETQYF	TGTGCCAGCAGCCAAGCTTTGACTAGCGGGGCACAAGAGACCCAGTACTTC
TRBV2	TRBJ2-1	TRBD1	-	CAADSRTGNRNEQFF	TGTGCCGCAGACTCCAGGACAGGGAATCGCAATGAGCAGTTCTTC
TRBV6-6	TRBJ1-5	TRBD1	-	CASSPKGQNSNQPQHF	TGTGCCAGCAGTCCGAAGGGACAGAATAGCAATCAGCCCCAGCATTTT
TRBV4-1	TRBJ2-1	-	-	CASRTSSNNEQFF	TGCGCCAGCAGAACCTCTAGCAACAATGAGCAGTTCTTC
TRBV3-1/TRBV3-2	TRBJ1-2	TRBD1	-	CASSAQGAPGYTF	TGTGCCAGCAGTGCGCAGGGGGCGCCTGGCTACACCTTC
TRBV30	TRBJ1-6	-	-	CAWSVEGFFSYNSPLHF	TGTGCCTGGAGTGTCGAGGGCTTCTTCTCCTATAATTCACCCCTCCACTTT
TRBV30	TRBJ1-2	TRBD1	-	CAWSALGQGTGYTF	TGTGCCTGGAGTGCCCTCGGACAGGGGACAGGCTACACCTTC
TRBV2	TRBJ2-7	-	few	CASKLRGSYEQYF	TGTGCCAGCAAATTACGGGGTTCCTACGAGCAGTACTTC
TRBV5-8	TRBJ2-7	TRBD1	-	CASSAQWDRAYEQYF	TGTGCCAGCAGCGCCCAGTGGGACAGGGCTTACGAGCAGTACTTC
TRBV7-9	TRBJ1-5	-	-	CASSSTEHQPQHF	TGTGCCAGCTCTTCTACAGAGCATCAGCCCCAGCATTTT
TRBV4-3	TRBJ2-3	TRBD1	-	CASSQQTGATDTQYF	TGCGCCAGCAGCCAGCAAACAGGGGCCACAGATACGCAGTATTTT
TRBV10-2	TRBJ2-3	-	-	CASSGGNSTDTQYF	TGCGCCAGCAGTGGTGGCAACAGCACAGATACGCAGTATTTT
TRBV7-6	TRBJ1-6	-	-	CASSLEGRAGNSPLHF	TGTGCCAGCAGCTTAGAGGGCAGGGCGGGAAATTCACCCCTCCACTTT
TRBV4-1	TRBJ1-4	-	-	CASSQELGGIEKLFF	TGCGCCAGCAGCCAAGAGCTCGGGGGAATTGAAAAACTGTTTTTT
TRBV27	TRBJ1-6	TRBD1	-	CASRQGQLKSNNSPLHF	TGTGCCAGCAGACAGGGACAGCTCAAATCAAATAATTCACCCCTCCACTTT